This entry lists 10 T cell receptor beta chains sequenced from one sample in a study of CD8+ T cells in alopecia areata. In each case, RNA was isolated and then reverse transcribed into cDNA as the sequencing template. Measured with immunoSEQ multiplex PCR; TCRdb has only the in-frame clones, and not every one. The data contain a few hundred thousand clones, roughly 56% of them singletons. The sequenced sample consisted of CD8+ T cells sorted from blood. These receptors were obtained from a human donor in good health.

This clone was observed once. The chain combines TRBV13 with TRBJ1-2; tentatively, D is TRBD1 (5 bases). The germline V and J ends were trimmed by 6 bases and 8 bases, with 13 bases remaining between them. Looked up from germline, CDR1 is PRHDT and CDR2 is FYEKMQ (reference sequence). The length of the CDR3 is 12 residues. In DNA, the CDR3 is TGTGCCAGCAGTTCCGGGACGCAGGGCTACACCTTC. It encodes CASSSGTQGYTF. The full variable domain, in which reference TRBV13 and TRBJ1-2 provide the parts outside the CDR3, is AAGVIQSPRHLIKEKRETATLKCYPIPRHDTVYWYQQGPGQDPQFLISFYEKMQSDKGSIPDRFSAQQFSDYHSELNMSSLELGDSALYFCASSSGTQGYTFGSGTRLTVV.

This rearrangement joins TRBV30 to TRBJ1-1, with 7 bases lining up with TRBD1. The trim removed 4 bases at V and 6 bases at J, leaving 11 bases unmatched. The CDR3 sequence is 14 residues long. Germline V CDR1 and CDR2: GTSNPN, SVGIG (reference sequence). CDR3 protein: CAWNQVRTGAEAFF. DNA of the CDR3: TGTGCCTGGAACCAGGTCAGGACAGGCGCTGAAGCTTTCTTT.

This chain uses TRBV29-1 with TRBJ1-2, with 7 bases lining up with TRBD1. Germline CDR1 SQVTM, CDR2 ANQGSEA. J was trimmed by 4 bases and V by 4 bases; bases with no gene match: 6. The CDR3 extends over 13 amino acids. The CDR3: CSVGQGGLYGYTF. The CDR3 coding sequence is TGCAGCGTTGGGCAGGGGGGGCTCTATGGCTACACCTTC.

The V call is TRBV5-1, the J call TRBJ2-1; D remains unclear. V shed 2 bases and J shed 5 bases, with 17 bases lying between them. Per the germline V gene, CDR1 is SGHRS and CDR2 is YFSETQ. The CDR3 spans 16 residues. CDR3 loop: CASSLYTPVVDNEQFF. CDR3 nucleotides: TGCGCCAGCAGCTTATATACCCCAGTAGTTGACAATGAGCAGTTCTTC.

This clone was found once. V is TRBV5-4 and J is TRBJ1-1; TRBD1 aligns across 7 bases. The CDR3 contains 14 residues. After removal of 7 bases from V and 0 bases from J, the junction contained 6 bases not matched to a gene. CDR1 and CDR2 (germline): SGHNT, YYREEE (reference sequence). CDR3 loop: CASSTGDLNTEAFF. In DNA form, the CDR3 reads TGTGCCAGCTCTACAGGGGATCTGAACACTGAAGCTTTCTTT.

The CDR3 here is CASSADRNSPLHF. CDR3 DNA: TGTGCCAGTAGTGCGGACAGGAATTCACCCCTCCACTTT. This chain links TRBV19 with TRBJ1-6; TRBD1 agrees at 7 bases. The V gene's germline CDR1 is LNHDA and CDR2 SQIVND (reference sequence). J gave up 7 bases and V 5 bases, and 2 bases lay outside the gene matches. CDR3 length: 13 amino acids.

This clone was counted only a few times. This chain connects TRBV27 to TRBJ1-3; perhaps TRBD1 as D (5 bases). The CDR3 loop spans 16 amino acids. With 7 bases removed from V and 7 bases from J, the gap between germline ends came to 23 bases. The germline CDR1 and CDR2 sequences are MNHEY and SMNVEV (reference sequence). The CDR3 region is CASTLSGTFTRNTIYF. In DNA, the CDR3 is TGTGCCAGCACCCTCTCCGGGACGTTCACTAGGAACACCATATATTTT.

This clone is a singleton in its sample. The chain joins TRBV27 to TRBJ1-1; D not certain. Trimming shortened V by 5 bases and J by 5 bases, and 15 bases separated the two germline ends. This CDR3 is 14 amino acids long. From germline, CDR1 is MNHEY and CDR2 SMNVEV (reference sequence). The CDR3 DNA sequence: TGTGCCAGCAGTGCCCTATGGTCTGGAACTGAAGCTTTCTTT. Translation: CASSALWSGTEAFF.

The chain joins TRBV13 to TRBJ2-7, with 10 bases identical to TRBD1. J gave up 3 bases and V 5 bases, and 7 bases lay outside the gene matches. CDR3 size: 15 residues. Germline V lookup: CDR1 PRHDT, CDR2 FYEKMQ (reference sequence). The CDR3 sequence: CASSLEGQGLYEQYF. DNA for the CDR3: TGTGCCAGCAGCCTGGAGGGACAGGGGCTCTACGAGCAGTACTTC.

V usage is TRBV14 and J usage is TRBJ2-1; 7 bases are shared with TRBD2. CDR3 length: 14 amino acids. V was pared by 2 bases and J by 14 bases, with 12 bases of the junction left unmatched. In germline, CDR1 is SGHDN, CDR2 FVKESK. CDR3 region: CASSQWGGPQAKFF. The CDR3 region has the DNA TGTGCCAGCAGCCAATGGGGAGGGCCTCAGGCGAAGTTCTTC.